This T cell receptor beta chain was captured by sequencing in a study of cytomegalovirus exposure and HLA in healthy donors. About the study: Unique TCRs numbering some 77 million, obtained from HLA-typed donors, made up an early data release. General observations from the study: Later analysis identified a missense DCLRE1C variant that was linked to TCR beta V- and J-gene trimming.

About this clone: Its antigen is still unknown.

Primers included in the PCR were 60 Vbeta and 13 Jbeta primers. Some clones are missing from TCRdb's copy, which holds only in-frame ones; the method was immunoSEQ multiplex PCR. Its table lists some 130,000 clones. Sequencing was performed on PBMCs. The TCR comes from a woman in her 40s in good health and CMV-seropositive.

CDR3 DNA: TGTGCCAGCACCTCCCGGGGGGGGGCCCGGACCGGGGAGCTGTTTTTT. Its protein product is CASTSRGGARTGELFF. J is TRBJ2-2 and V is TRBV6-6; 8 positions agree with TRBD2. Unmatched junction bases numbered 12, after V lost 7 bases and J lost 5 bases. CDR3 length: 16 amino acids. Per germline, CDR1 MNHNY and CDR2 SVGAGI (reference sequence).